This T cell receptor beta chain stems from a study of shared clonotypes between healthy human individuals. Study-wide points: Estimated richness was generally greater in naive than memory subsets.

The CDR3 has 14 amino acids. Deletions cut 8 bases from V and 2 bases from J, with 13 bases between. Germline-derived CDR1 and CDR2 are ENHRY and SYGVKD. Worth noting for this clone: Its antigen remains unidentified.

TCRdb keeps only in-frame clones here, not all; method: immunoSEQ multiplex PCR. The data show fewer than 1.4 million clones, approximately 80% seen once. The rearrangement links TRBV10-3 to TRBJ1-3, with a tentative D call TRBD1 (5 bases). Input material: memory CD4+ T cells from PBMCs. Subset here: CD45RA-negative fraction. This TCR came from a man aged 18 to 29 in good health. Some clones in this sample may be carry-over from other donors' samples. In nucleotides, the CDR3 is TGTGCCATCGGGGGGTTGAGCGCTGGAAACACCATATATTTT. Translating gives CAIGGLSAGNTIYF.